The 6 T cell receptor beta chains in this list originate from one sample, sequenced in a study of T cells in Graves' hyperthyroidism and ophthalmopathy. Researchers amplified the TCR beta CDR3 regions from RNA transcripts. The TCR CDR3 was amplified in a first-round RT-PCR using the HTBI primer set. TCRdb reanalysed the multiplex PCR reads using MiXCR and keeps one entry per CDR3 protein. The sample has about 410,000 distinct CDR3 sequences; around 15% are singletons. The sequencing input was blood. These receptor sequences come from a woman in her 30s with Graves' ophthalmopathy.

In this sample, this clonotype turned up many times. The chain recombines TRBV20-1 with TRBJ2-7, with 8 bases that match TRBD2. In germline, CDR1 is DFQATT, CDR2 SNEGSKA (reference sequence). This CDR3 has 15 amino acids. V lost 0 bases to trimming and J lost 2 bases; unmatched junction nucleotides: 6. The CDR3 sequence is CSARDPGGTPYEQYF. The CDR3 DNA sequence: TGCAGTGCTAGAGATCCGGGAGGGACTCCCTACGAGCAGTACTTC.

The chain links TRBV6-1 to TRBJ1-2; TRBD1 matches at 7 bases. The J segment lost 4 bases and the V segment lost 7 bases, leaving 6 bases of the junction unmatched. CDR3 length: 13 amino acids. Germline values: CDR1 MNHNS, CDR2 SASEGT. Here the CDR3 reads CASTSTGIYGYTF. Here the CDR3 DNA reads TGTGCCAGCACCTCGACAGGGATCTATGGCTACACCTTC.

This clonotype has at least ten counts. The V call is TRBV3-1, the J call TRBJ2-5; D may be TRBD1 (5 bases). Germline V gives CDR1 LGHDT, CDR2 YNNKEL (reference sequence). Between the trimmed V and J ends, which lost 6 bases and 2 bases, there was a span of 10 bases. This CDR3 comprises 13 residues. In DNA form, the CDR3 reads TGTGCCAGCAGACTCCAGGGTCAAGAGACCCAGTACTTC. Translating it yields CASRLQGQETQYF.

This clonotype was detected only once. V gene TRBV19 combines with J gene TRBJ2-7; D is ambiguous. This CDR3 is 15 amino acids long. Deletions cut 3 bases from V and 2 bases from J, with 14 bases between. Germline V gene lookup returns CDR1 LNHDA and CDR2 SQIVND (reference sequence). The CDR3 spells CASSIYPVSPYEQYF. CDR3 sequence (DNA): TGTGCCAGTAGTATCTACCCGGTCAGCCCCTACGAGCAGTACTTC.

This clonotype was seen ten or more times. The rearrangement links TRBV2 to TRBJ2-3; a possible D gene is TRBD2 (6 bases). CDR1 is SNHLY, CDR2 FYNNEI, per germline. The CDR3 runs 14 residues. V was cut by 7 bases and J by 5 bases, with 16 bases left in between. The CDR3 DNA is TGTGCCAGCATTAGTTTACGGGGACTAGATACGCAGTATTTT. This encodes CASISLRGLDTQYF.

Points on this clonotype: A much larger clone lies one base from this, so it may be a read error. The CDR3 loop reads CASSTRTAEKLFF. In DNA, the CDR3 is TGTGCCAGCAGCACACGGACGGCCGAAAAACTGTTTTTT. This chain links TRBV11-2 with TRBJ1-4; the D is unclear. Per the germline V gene, CDR1 is SGHAT and CDR2 is FQNNGV. V lost 5 bases, J lost 8 bases, and 12 bases lay in between. The length of the CDR3 is 13 residues.